These 9 T cell receptor beta chains originate from one sample sequenced in a study of T cell changes during pregnancy in multiple sclerosis. Assay: immunoSEQ multiplex PCR; the TCRdb copy retains only in-frame clones and omits some. The sample includes around 60,000 clones, approximately 92% of them seen just once. Source: CD4+ T cells from peripheral blood mononuclear cells, taken before pregnancy. These receptors were collected from a female donor with multiple sclerosis, enrolled in a pregnancy study.

The chain employs TRBV18 and TRBJ2-3, with TRBD2 matching over 7 bases. This CDR3 comprises 15 residues. In germline, CDR1 is KGHSH, CDR2 LQKENI. After removal of 6 bases from V and 2 bases from J, the junction contained 8 bases not matched to a gene. The CDR3 DNA follows: TGTGCCAGCTCTCGTACTGGACTAGACACAGATACGCAGTATTTT. This sequence encodes CASSRTGLDTDTQYF.

This clone has a handful of counts. V gene TRBV25-1 combines with J gene TRBJ2-1, with a possible D match to TRBD2 (6 bases). Germline V lookup: CDR1 MGHDK, CDR2 SYGVNS. CDR3 size: 14 residues. The V gene lost 6 bases and the J gene lost 3 bases, with 12 bases spanning the gap. The CDR3 here is CASSSGGNYNEQFF. The CDR3 region has the DNA TGTGCCAGCAGCTCCGGGGGAAACTACAATGAGCAGTTCTTC.

The chain is built from TRBV9 and TRBJ2-3; weak D call: TRBD2 (8 bases). Trimming left V 4 bases short and J 1 base short, with 16 bases between. Germline assignment: CDR1 SGDLS and CDR2 YYNGEE. The CDR3 runs to 16 residues. DNA for the CDR3: TGTGCCAGCAGCACAGGGGACGGGAGGGGCACAGATACGCAGTATTTT. As protein: CASSTGDGRGTDTQYF.

The rearrangement uses TRBV5-6 and TRBJ1-1; 8 bases are a match to TRBD1. J lost 2 bases, V lost 1 base, and 10 bases had no gene match. This CDR3 is built from 17 residues. Germline values: CDR1 SGHDT, CDR2 YYEEEE. In DNA form, the CDR3 reads TGTGCCAGCAGCTTGACCCCCGCCGGGACAGGAAACACTGAAGCTTTCTTT. Protein: CASSLTPAGTGNTEAFF.

This clone was recorded a few times. CDR3 region: CASSLAQTTNEKLFF. CDR3 DNA: TGTGCCAGCAGCTTAGCGCAGACAACTAATGAAAAACTGTTTTTT. The chain carries TRBV7-2 and TRBJ1-4; no clear D. The V gene lost 0 bases and the J gene lost 0 bases, with 5 bases spanning the gap. CDR1 is SGHTA and CDR2 is FQGNSA in the germline V gene. CDR3 length equals 15 residues.

The V gene is TRBV11-2, the J gene TRBJ2-7; 9 positions match TRBD2. The germline gives CDR1 SGHAT, CDR2 FQNNGV. The CDR3 consists of 16 residues. The ends lost 6 bases at V and 7 bases at J; junction bases unmatched: 16. The CDR3 sequence is CASRSLRGRESREQYF. CDR3 in DNA: TGTGCCAGCAGGTCCCTCCGCGGGAGGGAGTCGCGGGAGCAGTACTTC.

The rearrangement joins TRBV6-5 to TRBJ2-6; D unclear. The CDR3 is 16 amino acids. V lost 2 bases and J lost 4, with 12 bases in between. CDR1 MNHEY and CDR2 SVGAGI come from the germline V gene. The CDR3 DNA reads as TGTGCCAGCAGTTACCCACCGGGTTTAGGGGCCAACGTCCTGACTTTC. It is translated as CASSYPPGLGANVLTF.

The CDR3 region is CASSLRQGGEQYF. As DNA, the CDR3 is TGTGCCAGCAGCTTAAGGCAGGGTGGCGAGCAGTACTTC. The V gene is TRBV7-9, the J gene TRBJ2-7, with D perhaps TRBD1 (5 bases). In germline, CDR1 is SEHNR, CDR2 FQNEAQ (reference sequence). V gave up 2 bases and J gave up 6 bases, with 11 bases separating them. The CDR3 spans 13 residues.

The chain recombines TRBV7-9 with TRBJ2-5; D not certain. Germline loops: CDR1 SEHNR, CDR2 FQNEAQ (reference sequence). CDR3 length equals 16 residues. Trimming stripped 4 bases from V and 4 bases from J, with 19 bases between. This CDR3 is CASSSKDLVGPETQYF. The CDR3 bases are TGTGCCAGCAGCTCAAAAGATTTAGTTGGGCCAGAGACCCAGTACTTC.